This entry describes one TCR beta chain. Antigen specificity is unknown. Produced via immunoSEQ multiplex PCR; TCRdb's table is partial and in-frame only. The profile shows tens of thousands of clones, about 90% of them singletons. This record comes from a study of OX40 agonist ivuxolimab in advanced cancers. Study information: Patients undergoing dose escalation presented with hepatocellular carcinoma, melanoma, renal cell or head and neck cancer. Anti-PD-1, anti-PD-L1 or anti-CTLA-4 therapy given earlier was allowed, and 35% to 50% had some. Three patients responded partially, comprising one with hepatocellular carcinoma and two with cutaneous melanoma. Overall study findings and caveats: No determination was made of the antigen specificity of the expanded peripheral T cells.

The V end was cut by 6 bases, the J end by 3 bases, with 10 bases between. This CDR3 is built from 13 residues. Germline CDR1 is SGHAT and CDR2 is FQDESV (reference sequence). The rearrangement links TRBV11-1 to TRBJ2-3; no reliable D call. The sequencing here drew on CD4+ or CD8+ T cells sorted from blood, taken in a trial of the OX40 agonist ivuxolimab. The source of this sequence is an adult with an advanced solid tumor such as melanoma, head and neck, liver or kidney cancer. The CDR3 spells CASRWKGTDTQYF. Here the CDR3 DNA reads TGTGCCAGCAGGTGGAAGGGAACAGATACGCAGTATTTT. Filled out from reference TRBV11-1 and TRBJ2-3, the complete variable domain reads EAEVAQSPRYKITEKSQAVAFWCDPISGHATLYWYRQILGQGPELLVQFQDESVVDDSQLPKDRFSAERLKGVDSTLKIQPAELGDSAMYLCASRWKGTDTQYFGPGTRLTVL.